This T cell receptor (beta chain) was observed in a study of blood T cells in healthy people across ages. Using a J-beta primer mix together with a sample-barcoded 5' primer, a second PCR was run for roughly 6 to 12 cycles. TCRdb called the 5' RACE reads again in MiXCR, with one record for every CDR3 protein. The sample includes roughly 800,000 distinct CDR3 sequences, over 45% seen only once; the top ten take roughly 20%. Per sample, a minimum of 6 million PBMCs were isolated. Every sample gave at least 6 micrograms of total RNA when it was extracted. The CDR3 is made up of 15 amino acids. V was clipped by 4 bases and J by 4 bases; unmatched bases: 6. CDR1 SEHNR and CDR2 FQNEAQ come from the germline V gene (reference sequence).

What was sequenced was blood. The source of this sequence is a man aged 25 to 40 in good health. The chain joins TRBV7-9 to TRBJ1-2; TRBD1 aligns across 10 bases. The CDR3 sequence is CASSSLTGGVYGYTF. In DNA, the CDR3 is TGTGCCAGCAGCTCCCTGACAGGGGGCGTCTATGGCTACACCTTC.